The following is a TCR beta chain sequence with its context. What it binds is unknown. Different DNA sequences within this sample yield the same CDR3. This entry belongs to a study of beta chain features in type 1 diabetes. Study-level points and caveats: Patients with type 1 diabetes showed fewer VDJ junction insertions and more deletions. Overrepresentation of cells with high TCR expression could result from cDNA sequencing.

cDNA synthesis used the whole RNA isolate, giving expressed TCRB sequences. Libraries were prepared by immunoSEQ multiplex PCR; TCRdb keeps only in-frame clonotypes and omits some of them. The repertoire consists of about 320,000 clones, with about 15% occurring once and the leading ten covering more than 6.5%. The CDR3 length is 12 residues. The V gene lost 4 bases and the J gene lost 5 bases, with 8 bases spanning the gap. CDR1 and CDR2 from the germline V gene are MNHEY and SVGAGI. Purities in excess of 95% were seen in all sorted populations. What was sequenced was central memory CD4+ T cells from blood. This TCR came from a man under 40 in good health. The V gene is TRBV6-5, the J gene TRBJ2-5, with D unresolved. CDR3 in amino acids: CASSLGVETQYF. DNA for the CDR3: TGTGCCAGCAGTTTAGGAGTGGAGACCCAGTACTTC.